The sample holds a few counts of the clone carrying this TCR beta chain. Being one base from a much bigger clone, this may be a read error. The sample is drawn from a study of metastatic and nonmetastatic thyroid tumors. Study background: Repertoire data that came from the blood and tumor or nodule tissue of malignant and benign thyroid patients were compared.

Germline V gives CDR1 SGHAT, CDR2 FQDESV (reference sequence). Deletions cut 7 bases from V and 4 bases from J, with 25 bases between. The CDR3 is made up of 17 amino acids. Per the original methods: Between-group CDR3 differences, defined by clinicopathological status, yielded a distant-metastasis classifier for papillary thyroid cancer. TCRdb re-clonotyped the PCR reads through MiXCR. The V and J calls reflect TCRdb's pipeline rather than the authors' work. The data hold about 21,000 clones, with around 12% observed a single time. Every patient was untreated before thyroid surgery. Source material: blood. The J gene is TRBJ1-1, the V gene TRBV11-1, with D perhaps matching TRBD1 (5 bases). The source of this sequence is a female donor with papillary thyroid cancer or a benign thyroid nodule (not recorded which). Some clones in this sample may be carry-over from other donors' samples. CDR3 in DNA: TGTGCCAGCATCCCAGGGCCGGGTCGCCGGGGGGGCACTGAAGCTTTCTTT. It specifies CASIPGPGRRGGTEAFF.